Described below is a single TCR beta chain sequence and its context. Profiling relied on immunoSEQ multiplex PCR, and the TCRdb table lists in-frame clones only, not all of them. This table has about 50,000 clones, 85% to 95% appearing once. This entry belongs to a study of T cell changes during pregnancy in multiple sclerosis. The junction had 12 bases not matched to a gene; V was cut back by 4 bases and J by 6 bases. The CDR3 runs 17 residues. The germline V gene encodes CDR1 MNHNS and CDR2 SASEGT. This TCR was sampled from a female donor with multiple sclerosis, enrolled in a pregnancy study. Sequences were derived from CD4+ T cells from peripheral blood mononuclear cells, sampled in the second trimester of pregnancy. V is TRBV6-1 and J is TRBJ2-1; 10 bases line up with TRBD1. DNA of the CDR3: TGTGCCAGCAGTGGCCCAGTAGACAGGGGGCTTCTCAATGAGCAGTTCTTC. Protein product: CASSGPVDRGLLNEQFF.